This is a list of T cell receptor beta chains from one sample in a study of shared clonotypes between healthy human individuals. Sequenced by immunoSEQ multiplex PCR; TCRdb stores in-frame clones only, minus some. Of about 100,000 clones in the sample, almost 70% were seen once. Sequences were obtained from memory CD8+ T cells sorted from blood. Every receptor here comes from a man aged 25 to 45 in good health. Both conserved end residues are part of each CDR3. The order of the fields is V gene, clone size, D gene, J gene, CDR3 DNA, CDR3 protein. A D gene is named only where the DNA matches it firmly. The size of a clone is reported for some rows only, either as once, few or many, or as a class for expanded clones.

TRBV29-1	-	-	TRBJ2-3	TGCAGCGTCGTCCCCGTTACGTCAAGCACAGATACGCAGTATTTT	CSVVPVTSSTDTQYF
TRBV7-9	-	-	TRBJ2-5	TGTGCCAGCAGCTTAGGTGGTAAGGGCCAAGAGACCCAGTACTTC	CASSLGGKGQETQYF
TRBV6-1	-	-	TRBJ1-1	TGTGCCAGCAGAGTACAGGGGAACACTGAAGCTTTCTTT	CASRVQGNTEAFF
TRBV28	-	-	TRBJ2-7	TGTGCCAGCAGTGGGAGCAACTACGAGCAGTACTTC	CASSGSNYEQYF
TRBV7-9	-	-	TRBJ1-5	TGTGCCAGCAGCTTAGATTTCCGAGGCAATCAGCCCCAGCATTTT	CASSLDFRGNQPQHF
TRBV7-2	-	-	TRBJ1-1	TGTGCCAGCAGCTTAGTGACGGGGGCGACTGAAGCTTTCTTT	CASSLVTGATEAFF
TRBV5-4	-	TRBD1	TRBJ2-2	TGTGCCAGCAGCGGGCCGGGACAGAGAACCGGGGAGCTGTTTTTT	CASSGPGQRTGELFF
TRBV2	few	-	TRBJ2-7	TGTGCCAGCAGTGAGCAGGGACCTTCCCGCGAGCAGTACTTC	CASSEQGPSREQYF
TRBV6-4	medium-sized	-	TRBJ2-2	TGTGCCAGCAGTGAAGGGCCCACCGGGGAGCTGTTTTTT	CASSEGPTGELFF
TRBV9	-	TRBD1	TRBJ2-7	TGTGCCAGCAGCGTAGCTGGGGACAGGGTAACCTACGAGCAGTACTTC	CASSVAGDRVTYEQYF
TRBV11-3	-	TRBD1	TRBJ2-2	TGTGCCAGCAGCTCCACGTGGGACAGCTCCTACACCGGGGAGCTGTTTTTT	CASSSTWDSSYTGELFF
TRBV19	few	-	TRBJ2-1	TGTGCCAGTAGTATCCTTTGGATTTGGCCCTCCAATGAGCAGTTCTTC	CASSILWIWPSNEQFF
TRBV2	-	TRBD1	TRBJ2-5	TGTGCCAGCAGTGAATCTGGTACAGGGGGGTCGTGGGAGACCCAGTACTTC	CASSESGTGGSWETQYF
TRBV6-6	once	TRBD1	TRBJ1-1	TGTGCCAGCAGCGGGACAGGGGATTTTACTGAAGCTTTCTTT	CASSGTGDFTEAFF
TRBV19	-	-	TRBJ2-1	TGTGCCAGTAGTAACGTACTCGGGAATGAGCAGTTCTTC	CASSNVLGNEQFF
TRBV27	-	-	TRBJ2-7	TGTGCCAGCAGTCCCTTCCGGGGTCATTACGAGCAGTACTTC	CASSPFRGHYEQYF
TRBV7-9	-	TRBD2	TRBJ2-1	TGTGCCAGCAGCGCGGTAACTAGCGGCCCAAACTACAATGAGCAGTTCTTC	CASSAVTSGPNYNEQFF
TRBV10-3	few	-	TRBJ2-6	TGTGCCATCCAAGAGGGCCCAAGCTCTGGGGCCAACGTCCTGACTTTC	CAIQEGPSSGANVLTF
TRBV5-1	-	-	TRBJ2-4	TGCGCCAGCAGCTTAACCGGGACCACAGGGCCGAGGGACAAAAACATTCAGTACTTC	CASSLTGTTGPRDKNIQYF
TRBV4-3	once	-	TRBJ2-1	TGCGCCAGCAGCCAAGATTTAGGGAGACCCTCCTACAATGAGCAGTTCTTC	CASSQDLGRPSYNEQFF
TRBV5-4	-	-	TRBJ2-7	TGTGCCAGCAGCTTGGGGCAGTACGCCTACGAGCAGTACTTC	CASSLGQYAYEQYF
TRBV29-1	-	TRBD1	TRBJ1-5	TGCAGCGTTGATGGGACAGTGACAAATCAGCCCCAGCATTTT	CSVDGTVTNQPQHF
TRBV7-9	medium-sized	-	TRBJ1-5	TGTGCCAGCGCCGATAGCAATCAGCCCCAGCATTTT	CASADSNQPQHF
TRBV9	-	-	TRBJ2-1	TGTGCCAGCAGTGTTACCACAGGGTACAATGAGCAGTTCTTC	CASSVTTGYNEQFF
TRBV27	-	-	TRBJ2-3	TGTGCCAGCAGTCCTTTCCCTGGATCACCCACAGATACGCAGTATTTT	CASSPFPGSPTDTQYF
TRBV28	many	TRBD1	TRBJ2-7	TGTGCCAGCAGTTTGACCCGGGACAGGGTTAAGAAGCAGTACTTC	CASSLTRDRVKKQYF
TRBV6-1	many	TRBD1	TRBJ2-5	TGTGCCAGCAGAGAGGGACAGGGTTTTTTAGAGACCCAGTACTTC	CASREGQGFLETQYF
TRBV25-1	many	-	TRBJ2-7	TGTGCCAGCGCTTCGGCGGGGACGGCGATTTACGAGCAGTACTTC	CASASAGTAIYEQYF
TRBV2	-	-	TRBJ2-3	TGTGCCAGCAGTGTATCCTCCTCCACAGATACGCAGTATTTT	CASSVSSSTDTQYF
TRBV5-4	-	-	TRBJ2-6	TGTGCCAGCCCGGAACCCAGACAAAGTCGGGCCAACGTCCTGACTTTC	CASPEPRQSRANVLTF
TRBV14	-	-	TRBJ2-5	TGTGCCAGCAGCCAACATGAGACCCAGTACTTC	CASSQHETQYF
TRBV27	once	-	TRBJ2-2	TGTGCCAGCAGTTTACAAGTCACCGGGGAGCTGTTTTTT	CASSLQVTGELFF
TRBV21-1	once	-	TRBJ2-1	TGTGCCAGCAGGATCGGTCTAGCTACACCCGACAATGAGCAGTTCTTC	CASRIGLATPDNEQFF
TRBV2	-	TRBD1	TRBJ1-1	TGTGCCAGCGGACAGGAGAACACTGAAGCTTTCTTT	CASGQENTEAFF
TRBV6-5	-	-	TRBJ2-7	TGTGCCGGCAGTTACAACAGTGGCCGCTACGAGCAGTACTTC	CAGSYNSGRYEQYF
TRBV7-2	once	-	TRBJ2-7	TGTGCCAGCAGCTCTAGCGAGCAGTACTTC	CASSSSEQYF
TRBV6-6	-	-	TRBJ2-1	TGTGCCAGCAGTTACGGTTCGGGGGACTACAATGAGCAGTTCTTC	CASSYGSGDYNEQFF
TRBV5-4	-	-	TRBJ2-2	TGTGCCAGCAGCTACGGAAGAGCCGGGGCTGCTTCGAACACCGGGGAGCTGTTTTTT	CASSYGRAGAASNTGELFF
TRBV6-1	-	-	TRBJ1-1	TGTGCCGGGACCACGACAAAGCACACTGAAGCTTTCTTT	CAGTTTKHTEAFF
TRBV5-1	-	-	TRBJ2-2	TGCGCCAGCAGCTTGGCCTTAGGTAACACCGGGGAGCTGTTTTTT	CASSLALGNTGELFF
TRBV19	-	-	TRBJ2-1	TGTGCCTGTTCCTATACGATATTATACAATGAGCAGTTCTTC	CACSYTILYNEQFF
TRBV25-1	few	-	TRBJ2-7	TGTGCCAGCAGTGAAACCGACAACTCCTACGAGCAGTACTTC	CASSETDNSYEQYF
TRBV30	-	TRBD1	TRBJ2-7	TGTGCCTGGACCGATCCCGGGACAGCAATCACGGCCCTTTATTACGAGCAGTACTTC	CAWTDPGTAITALYYEQYF
TRBV28	-	-	TRBJ2-7	TGTGCCAGCAGCAGTACTAGTTACGAGCAGTACTTC	CASSSTSYEQYF
TRBV23-1	once	TRBD1	TRBJ2-7	TGCGCCAGCAGTCAAACCGGGACAGGGCTCTCCGAGCAGTACTTC	CASSQTGTGLSEQYF
TRBV28	once	-	TRBJ2-2	TGCGCCACAGGGAGAAGCTTAACCGGGGAGCTGTTTTTT	CATGRSLTGELFF
TRBV11-2	few	TRBD2	TRBJ2-6	TGTGCCAGCAGCTTAGATTGGGGGGGAGCCAACGTCCTGACTTTC	CASSLDWGGANVLTF
TRBV21-1	-	-	TRBJ2-7	TGTGCCAGCAGCGGGACAAAAAGGATGGTATGTTACGAGCAGTACTTC	CASSGTKRMVCYEQYF
TRBV28	few	TRBD1	TRBJ1-2	TGTGCCAGCAGTTCGGGACAGGGGGGAGGCTACACCTTC	CASSSGQGGGYTF
TRBV27	-	TRBD2	TRBJ2-1	TGTGCCAGCAGATCACAAGCGGGATCCGTCAATGAGCAGTTCTTC	CASRSQAGSVNEQFF
TRBV11-3	-	-	TRBJ2-7	TGTGCCAGCAGCTTAGATTTCGATTCCTACGAGCAGTACTTC	CASSLDFDSYEQYF
TRBV6-6	few	-	TRBJ1-1	TGTGCCAGCAGTTTTGGTAGTTGGACTGAAGCTTTCTTT	CASSFGSWTEAFF
TRBV7-8	-	-	TRBJ2-7	TGTGCCAGCAGCTTAAAATACAGGCCGAGATACGAGCAGTACTTC	CASSLKYRPRYEQYF
TRBV19	few	-	TRBJ2-3	TGTGCCAGTGGGCTTATGAGCACAGATACGCAGTATTTT	CASGLMSTDTQYF
TRBV6-4	many	TRBD2	TRBJ2-1	TGTGCCAGCAGTGACGGACTAGCGGATGGGAATGAGCAGTTCTTC	CASSDGLADGNEQFF
TRBV28	-	-	TRBJ2-5	TGTGCCAGCAGCTATCGGATTTCCCGGGTTCTAGAGACCCAGTACTTC	CASSYRISRVLETQYF
TRBV5-1	-	TRBD2	TRBJ2-3	TGCGCCAGCAGATTACTCACTAGCGGGGGGACAGATACGCAGTATTTT	CASRLLTSGGTDTQYF
TRBV27	few	-	TRBJ2-6	TGTGCCAGCAGTAGTCGAAACTCTGGGGCCAACGTCCTGACTTTC	CASSSRNSGANVLTF
TRBV11-2	-	-	TRBJ1-2	TGTGCCAGCAGCTTATTTGAGGGCTATGGCTACACCTTC	CASSLFEGYGYTF
TRBV29-1	-	-	TRBJ1-1	TGCAGCGTCCACCCGGGACATACTGAAGCTTTCTTT	CSVHPGHTEAFF